These 3 T cell receptor beta chains share one sample of origin, sequenced in a study of T cells in Graves' hyperthyroidism and ophthalmopathy. Amplification of TCR beta CDR3 regions used RNA as the template. Primed by the HTBI set, a first-round RT-PCR was run on the TCR CDR3. One entry per CDR3 protein results from TCRdb running MiXCR on the multiplex PCR reads. The sample lists 490,000 or so distinct CDR3 sequences; about 20% were seen once. The sequencing input was blood. These receptors all come from a woman in her seventies with Graves' ophthalmopathy.

Many counts were recorded for this clonotype. The chain carries TRBV12-3 or TRBV12-4 and TRBJ1-2; tentative D call: TRBD1 (6 bases). The length of the CDR3 is 14 residues. Trimming pared 3 bases from V and 2 bases from J, leaving 10 bases between. The CDR3 DNA sequence: TGTGCCAGCAGTTTTCCCGGACAGAACTATGGCTACACCTTC. Protein sequence: CASSFPGQNYGYTF.

Many counts were recorded for this clonotype. This sequence joins TRBV12-3 or TRBV12-4 and TRBJ1-4; 8 nucleotides line up with TRBD1. The CDR3 contains 16 residues. Germline trimming cut 5 bases from V and 6 bases from J; bases unmatched to any gene: 11. For the CDR3, the DNA is TGTGCCAGCAGTCCGCAATCAGGGGGCTGGGATGAAAAACTGTTTTTT. This gives the protein CASSPQSGGWDEKLFF.

This clonotype was recorded a few times. The genes are TRBV7-3 and TRBJ2-5; D perhaps matches TRBD2 (7 bases). V was shortened by 2 bases and J by 4 bases, with 23 bases between the two germline ends. Germline-derived CDR1 and CDR2 are SGHTA and FQGTGA. This CDR3 comprises 18 residues. The CDR3 sequence: CASSLSRGRADRRETQYF. CDR3 DNA: TGTGCCAGCAGCTTATCGAGGGGGAGGGCCGATCGTCGAGAGACCCAGTACTTC.